This T cell receptor (beta chain) appears in the sequencing data of a study of OX40 agonist ivuxolimab in advanced cancers. General study points: CD8+ T cells showed, on average, more clonal expansion than CD4+ cells. Expansion of clones was among the lowest in partial responders at 0.1-3.0 mg/kg. At 0.1 to 3.0 mg/kg and by week 6, CD4+ and CD8+ T cells in the blood had expanded clonally.

Systemic immunosuppression or autoimmune disease history was grounds to exclude patients. About this clone: The antigen remains undetermined.

Profiled with immunoSEQ multiplex PCR; TCRdb holds only in-frame clones, not every one. Among fewer than 100,000 clones listed, about 86% were seen once. The source of this sequence is an adult with an advanced solid tumor such as melanoma, head and neck, liver or kidney cancer. The specimen was CD4+ or CD8+ T cells sorted from blood, collected in a trial of the OX40 agonist ivuxolimab.

For the CDR3, the DNA is TGTGCCAGCAGTTCGTTACTAGCTGGTTCCTACAATGAGCAGTTCTTC. Translating gives CASSSLLAGSYNEQFF. This rearrangement joins TRBV2 to TRBJ2-1; the D gene is possibly TRBD2 (6 bases). Trimming left V 5 bases short and J 1 base short, with 15 bases between. Germline V CDR1 and CDR2: SNHLY, FYNNEI. The CDR3 loop spans 16 amino acids.